The 6 T cell receptor beta chains reported below all come from one sample, sequenced in a study of a mutant IDH1 vaccine in newly diagnosed glioma. Noted time point: week 47, end of study. A single vaccine dose contained 300 ug of mutant IDH1 20-mer peptide, and topical imiquimod was used with it. Their specific antigens are unknown. TCRdb's copy holds only in-frame clones and misses some; the assay was immunoSEQ multiplex PCR. The data contain about 24,000 clones, about 81% of them singletons. The source material was PBMCs, sampled from a glioma patient whose treatment included an IDH1 peptide vaccine. Receptors were obtained from a man in his forties with glioma. Some clones in this sample may be carry-over from other donors' samples.

V gene TRBV6-6 combines with J gene TRBJ1-5; D is unclear. This CDR3 spans 16 amino acids. From germline, CDR1 is MNHNY and CDR2 SVGAGI (reference sequence). Trimming removed 0 bases from V and 0 bases from J, with 9 bases in between. CDR3 loop: CASSYSGQASNQPQHF. Here the CDR3 DNA reads TGTGCCAGCAGTTACTCAGGGCAAGCTAGCAATCAGCCCCAGCATTTT.

Only a few counts were recorded for this clone. The chain links TRBV6-5 to TRBJ1-5; 8 bases are a match to TRBD1. Trimming took 7 bases from V and 5 from J; bases not matched to a gene: 4. From germline, CDR1 is MNHEY and CDR2 SVGAGI. The CDR3 spans 13 residues. The CDR3 protein is CASTRGPYQPQHF. CDR3 sequence (DNA): TGTGCCAGCACCAGGGGGCCCTATCAGCCCCAGCATTTT.

The V gene is TRBV27, the J gene TRBJ2-5; TRBD1 agrees at 7 bases. The V gene end was trimmed by 8 bases and the J gene end by 5 bases; junction bases not matched to a gene: 11. The V gene's germline CDR1 is MNHEY and CDR2 SMNVEV (reference sequence). The CDR3 loop spans 14 amino acids. The CDR3 DNA follows: TGTGCCAGCGGCCGGGACAGAGGGGTCGAGACCCAGTACTTC. Amino acid sequence: CASGRDRGVETQYF.

The chain recombines TRBV5-1 with TRBJ2-5, with no clear D. V lost 2 bases and J lost 5, with 13 bases in between. The CDR3 is 14 residues long. CDR1 and CDR2 from the germline V gene are SGHRS and YFSETQ. CDR3 amino acids: CASSLNAGEETQYF. The DNA for the CDR3 is TGCGCCAGCAGCTTAAATGCCGGAGAGGAGACCCAGTACTTC.

The chain joins TRBV28 to TRBJ1-5; 9 positions match TRBD1. Germline-derived CDR1 and CDR2 are MDHEN and SYDVKM. This CDR3 has 17 residues. Unmatched junction bases numbered 9, after V lost 6 bases and J lost 0 bases. The CDR3 loop is CASRGGQGSISNQPQHF. The CDR3 nucleotides read TGTGCCAGCAGAGGGGGACAGGGTTCGATTAGCAATCAGCCCCAGCATTTT.

A single count supports this clone. The rearrangement uses TRBV5-6 and TRBJ1-4; D ambiguous. The V gene lost 0 bases and the J gene lost 8 bases, with 11 bases spanning the gap. CDR1 SGHDT and CDR2 YYEEEE come from the germline V gene. The CDR3 is 14 residues long. CDR3 sequence (DNA): TGTGCCAGCAGCTTGGCTATCAGCCGAGAAAAACTGTTTTTT. Amino acid sequence: CASSLAISREKLFF.